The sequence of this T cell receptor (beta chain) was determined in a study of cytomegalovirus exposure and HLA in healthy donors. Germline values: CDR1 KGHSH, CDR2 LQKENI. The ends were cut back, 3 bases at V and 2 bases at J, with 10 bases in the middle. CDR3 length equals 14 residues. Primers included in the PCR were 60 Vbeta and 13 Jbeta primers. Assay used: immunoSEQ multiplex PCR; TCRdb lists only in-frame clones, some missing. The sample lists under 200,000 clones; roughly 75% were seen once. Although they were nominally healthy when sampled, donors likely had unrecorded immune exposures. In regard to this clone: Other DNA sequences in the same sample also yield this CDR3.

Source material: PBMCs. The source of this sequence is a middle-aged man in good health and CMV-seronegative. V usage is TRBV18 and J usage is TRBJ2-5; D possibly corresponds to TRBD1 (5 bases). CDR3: CASSPLTGQETQYF. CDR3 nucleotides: TGTGCCAGCTCACCCCTAACAGGACAAGAGACCCAGTACTTC. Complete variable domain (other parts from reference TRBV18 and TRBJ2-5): NAGVMQNPRHLVRRRGQEARLRCSPMKGHSHVYWYRQLPEEGLKFMVYLQKENIIDESGMPKERFSAEFPKEGPSILRIQQVVRGDSAAYFCASSPLTGQETQYFGPGTRLLVL.